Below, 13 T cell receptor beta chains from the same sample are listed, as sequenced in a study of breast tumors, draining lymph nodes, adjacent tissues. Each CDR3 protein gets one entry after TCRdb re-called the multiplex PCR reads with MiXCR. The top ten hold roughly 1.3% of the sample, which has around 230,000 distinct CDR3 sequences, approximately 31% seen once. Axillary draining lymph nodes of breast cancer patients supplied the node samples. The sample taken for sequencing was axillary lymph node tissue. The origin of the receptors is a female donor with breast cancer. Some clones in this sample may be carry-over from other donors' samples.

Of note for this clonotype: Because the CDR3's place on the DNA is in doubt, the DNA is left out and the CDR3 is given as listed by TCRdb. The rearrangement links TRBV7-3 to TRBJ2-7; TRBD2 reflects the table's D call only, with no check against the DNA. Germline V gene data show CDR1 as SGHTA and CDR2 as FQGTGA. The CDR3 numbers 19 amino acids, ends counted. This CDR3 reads CDSSFYICSARSDSYEQYF.

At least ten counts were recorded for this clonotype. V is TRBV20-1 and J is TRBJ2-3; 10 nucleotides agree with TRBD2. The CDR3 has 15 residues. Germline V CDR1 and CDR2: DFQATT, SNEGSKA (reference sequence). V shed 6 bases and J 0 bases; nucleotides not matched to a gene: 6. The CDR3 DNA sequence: TGCAGTGCAACCGGGACTAGCGCGAGCACAGATACGCAGTATTTT. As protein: CSATGTSASTDTQYF.

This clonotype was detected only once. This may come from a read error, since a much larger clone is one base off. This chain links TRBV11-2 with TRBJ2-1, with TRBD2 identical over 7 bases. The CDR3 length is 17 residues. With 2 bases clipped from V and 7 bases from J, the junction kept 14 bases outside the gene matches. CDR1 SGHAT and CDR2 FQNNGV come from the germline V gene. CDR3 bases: TGTGCCAGCAGCTTACACCTAGCGGCAGGCCGGGGTAATGAGCAGTTCTTC. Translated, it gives CASSLHLAAGRGNEQFF.

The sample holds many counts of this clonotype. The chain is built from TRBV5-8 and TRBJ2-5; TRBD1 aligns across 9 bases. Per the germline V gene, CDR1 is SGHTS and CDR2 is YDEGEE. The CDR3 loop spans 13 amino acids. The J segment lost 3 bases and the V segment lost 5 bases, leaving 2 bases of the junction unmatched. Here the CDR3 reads CASSWDREETQYF. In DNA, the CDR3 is TGTGCCAGCAGTTGGGACAGGGAAGAGACCCAGTACTTC.

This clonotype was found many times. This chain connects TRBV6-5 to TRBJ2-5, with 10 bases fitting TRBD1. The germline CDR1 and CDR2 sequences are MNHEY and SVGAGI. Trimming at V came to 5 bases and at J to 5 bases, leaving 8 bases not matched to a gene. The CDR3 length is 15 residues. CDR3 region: CASSPRQGAVETQYF. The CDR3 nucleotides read TGTGCCAGCAGTCCCAGACAGGGGGCAGTGGAGACCCAGTACTTC.

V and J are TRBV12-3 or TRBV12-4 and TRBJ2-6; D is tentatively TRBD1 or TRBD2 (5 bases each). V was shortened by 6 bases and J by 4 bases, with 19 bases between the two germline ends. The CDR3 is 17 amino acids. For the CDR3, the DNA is TGTGCCAGCAGGGGAAGAGGGGTAGGGGTCGGGGCCAACGTCCTGACTTTC. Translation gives CASRGRGVGVGANVLTF.

The CDR3: CASSLAVGTETQYF. CDR3 DNA sequence: TGTGCCAGCAGCTTAGCAGTGGGCACAGAGACCCAGTACTTC. The chain recombines TRBV7-9 with TRBJ2-5, with D unclear. CDR1 and CDR2 (germline): SEHNR, FQNEAQ (reference sequence). With 0 bases removed from V and 4 bases from J, the gap between germline ends came to 9 bases. This CDR3 has 14 residues.

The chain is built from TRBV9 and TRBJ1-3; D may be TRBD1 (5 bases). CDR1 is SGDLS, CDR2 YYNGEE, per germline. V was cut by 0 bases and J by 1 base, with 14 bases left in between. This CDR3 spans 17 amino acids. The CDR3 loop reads CASSVGQGGLSGNTIYF. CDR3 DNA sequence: TGTGCCAGCAGCGTAGGGCAGGGTGGTTTGTCTGGAAACACCATATATTTT.

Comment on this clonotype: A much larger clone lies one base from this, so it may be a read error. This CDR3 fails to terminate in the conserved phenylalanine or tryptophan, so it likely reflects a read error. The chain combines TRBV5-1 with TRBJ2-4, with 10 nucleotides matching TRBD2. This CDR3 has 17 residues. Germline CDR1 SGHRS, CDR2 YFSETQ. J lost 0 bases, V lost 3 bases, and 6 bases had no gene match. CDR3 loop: CASSSIAGGLAKNIQYL. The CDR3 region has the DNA TGCGCCAGCAGCTCCATAGCGGGAGGACTAGCCAAAAACATTCAGTACCTC.

As DNA, the CDR3 is TGTGCCACCAGTGAACGGGGCGCGGGAGAGACCCAGTACTTC. Amino acid sequence: CATSERGAGETQYF. This chain uses TRBV24-1 with TRBJ2-5; D may match TRBD1 or TRBD2 (5 bases each). The CDR3 extends over 14 amino acids. CDR1 is KGHDR, CDR2 SFDVKD, per germline. V lost 4 bases and J lost 4, with 12 bases in between.

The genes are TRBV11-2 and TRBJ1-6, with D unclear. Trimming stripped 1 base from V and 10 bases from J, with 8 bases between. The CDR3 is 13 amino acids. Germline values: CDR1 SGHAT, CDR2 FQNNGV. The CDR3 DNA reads TGTGCCAGCAGCTTAGCTGTGGGATCACCCCTCCACTTT. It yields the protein CASSLAVGSPLHF. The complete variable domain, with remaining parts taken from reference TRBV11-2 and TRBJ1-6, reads EAGVAQSPRYKIIEKRQSVAFWCNPISGHATLYWYQQILGQGPKLLIQFQNNGVVDDSQLPKDRFSAERLKGVDSTLKIQPAKLEDSAVYLCASSLAVGSPLHFGNGTRLTVT.

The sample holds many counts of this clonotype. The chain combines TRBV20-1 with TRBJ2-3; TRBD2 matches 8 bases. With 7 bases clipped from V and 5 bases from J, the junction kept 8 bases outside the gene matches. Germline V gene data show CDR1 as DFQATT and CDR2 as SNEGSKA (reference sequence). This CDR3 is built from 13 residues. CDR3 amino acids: CSGAGTSRDTQYF. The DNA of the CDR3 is TGCAGTGGGGCCGGGACTAGTCGAGATACGCAGTATTTT.

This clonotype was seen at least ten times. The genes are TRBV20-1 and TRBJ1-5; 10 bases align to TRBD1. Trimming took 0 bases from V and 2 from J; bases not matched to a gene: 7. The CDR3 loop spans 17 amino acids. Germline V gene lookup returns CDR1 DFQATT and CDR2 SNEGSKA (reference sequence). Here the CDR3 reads CSAREAVGTGGNQPQHF. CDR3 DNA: TGCAGTGCTAGAGAAGCGGTAGGGACAGGGGGCAATCAGCCCCAGCATTTT.